Each of the 25 T cell receptor beta chains below was sequenced from the same sample in a study of low-dose radiotherapy and immunotherapy resistance in tumors. cDNA synthesis used a TRAV/TRBV-specific primer set for both chains. TCRs were amplified for approximately 21 PCR cycles with a constant-region primer and V-primer adapter. TCRdb reprocessed the reads via MiXCR and lists one record per CDR3 protein. The sample holds tens of thousands of distinct CDR3 sequences, roughly 19% seen once. Indicated time point: after trial treatment. As for treatment: LDRT plus nivolumab, ipilimumab, low-dose cyclophosphamide and aspirin (RACIN trial). Specimen: PBMCs, collected after low-dose radiotherapy plus immunotherapy. The receptor source for this set is a female donor with ovarian cancer.

The chain is built from TRBV6-8 and TRBJ2-1, with D maybe TRBD2 (6 bases). The germline V gene has CDR1 MNHGY and CDR2 SAAAGT. V shed 6 bases and J shed 4 bases, with 10 bases lying between them. CDR3 length: 13 amino acids. CDR3 region: CASRRGPYNEQFF. The CDR3 DNA reads as TGTGCCAGCAGGCGGGGCCCGTACAATGAGCAGTTCTTC.

At least ten counts were recorded for this clonotype. J is TRBJ2-7 and V is TRBV6-2 or TRBV6-3; TRBD2 agrees at 7 bases. V shed 2 bases, J shed 6 bases, and the junction held 7 bases outside the gene matches. Germline assignment: CDR1 MNHEY and CDR2 SVGEGT. The length of the CDR3 is 14 residues. For the CDR3, the DNA is TGTGCCAGCAGTTACGGCGGGAGTGTAAGCGAGCAGTACTTC. Its protein is CASSYGGSVSEQYF.

In regard to this clonotype: A read error likely explains this, since a far larger clone differs by one base. The chain recombines TRBV7-6 with TRBJ2-5; TRBD2 matches 7 bases. With 6 bases clipped from V and 11 bases from J, the junction kept 18 bases outside the gene matches. In germline, CDR1 is SGHVS, CDR2 FNYEAQ. This CDR3 spans 15 amino acids. CDR3 loop: CASSIAGRVSNEQYF. In DNA form, the CDR3 reads TGTGCCAGCAGTATTGCGGGGAGGGTAAGCAATGAGCAGTACTTC.

At least ten counts were recorded for this clonotype. The chain employs TRBV7-9 and TRBJ2-3; D is possibly TRBD1 (5 bases). The CDR3 has 16 amino acids. The V gene's germline CDR1 is SEHNR and CDR2 FQNEAQ (reference sequence). V was trimmed by 2 bases and J by 3 bases, leaving 15 bases between them. CDR3 sequence reads: CASSLWLDIVTDTQYF. CDR3 DNA: TGTGCCAGCAGCTTATGGTTGGACATAGTGACAGATACGCAGTATTTT.

This clonotype was counted many times. The chain carries TRBV12-3 or TRBV12-4 and TRBJ1-3; D not resolved. The CDR3 extends over 15 amino acids. V lost 5 bases and J lost 0, with 11 bases in between. CDR3 protein: CASSIRVHSGNTIYF. CDR3 DNA sequence: TGTGCCAGCAGTATCCGGGTCCACTCTGGAAACACCATATATTTT.

This clonotype was observed at least ten times. This chain links TRBV15 with TRBJ2-5; D is unresolved. Looked up from germline, CDR1 is LNHNV and CDR2 is YYDKDF (reference sequence). This CDR3 has 12 residues. V was pared by 5 bases and J by 2 bases, with 6 bases between. CDR3 sequence: CATSLYQETQYF. The CDR3 nucleotides are TGTGCCACCAGCCTGTATCAAGAGACCCAGTACTTC.

This clonotype was seen many times. This chain links TRBV5-6 with TRBJ2-3, with D perhaps matching TRBD2 (6 bases). Looked up from germline, CDR1 is SGHDT and CDR2 is YYEEEE. V was clipped by 7 bases and J by 1 base, with 10 bases between them. This CDR3 spans 13 amino acids. Here the CDR3 reads CASREWGTDTQYF. CDR3 nucleotide sequence: TGTGCCAGCCGGGAGTGGGGCACAGATACGCAGTATTTT.

This clonotype was recorded many times. The CDR3 DNA sequence: TGTGCCAGCAGCTTCAGTAGCTCTGGGGCCAACGTCCTGACTTTC. Its translation is CASSFSSSGANVLTF. V and J are TRBV7-6 and TRBJ2-6; D gene uncertain. CDR3 length: 15 residues. CDR1 SGHVS and CDR2 FNYEAQ come from the germline V gene. V dropped 3 bases and J dropped 0 bases, with 6 bases sitting between them.

The table lists this clonotype with many counts. The chain employs TRBV2 and TRBJ1-1; 9 nucleotides align to TRBD1. CDR3 length: 13 residues. Germline lookup yields CDR1 SNHLY and CDR2 FYNNEI. Trimming cost V 8 bases and J 12 bases; bases outside gene matches: 13. CDR3 amino acids: CASAPRGQGLSFF. The CDR3 nucleotides read TGTGCCAGCGCACCCCGGGGACAGGGATTATCTTTCTTT. Based on the CDR3 plus reference TRBV2 and TRBJ1-1, the full variable domain is EPEVTQTPSHQVTQMGQEVILRCVPISNHLYFYWYRQILGQKVEFLVSFYNNEISEKSEIFDDQFSVERPDGSNFTLKIRSTKLEDSAMYFCASAPRGQGLSFFGQGTRLTVV.

The chain carries TRBV5-4 and TRBJ2-5; D may be TRBD2 (6 bases). From germline, CDR1 is SGHNT and CDR2 YYREEE (reference sequence). Between the trimmed V and J ends, which lost 0 bases and 11 bases, there was a span of 8 bases. This CDR3 contains 11 residues. CDR3 nucleotide sequence: TGTGCCAGCAGCTTGGGAAGCGGGCAGTACTTC. Its protein product is CASSLGSGQYF.

CDR3 loop: CASSHRGSEQYF. CDR3 sequence (DNA): TGTGCCAGCAGTCACAGGGGTAGCGAGCAGTACTTC. This sequence joins TRBV27 and TRBJ2-7; TRBD1 matches at 7 bases. The germline CDR1 and CDR2 sequences are MNHEY and SMNVEV (reference sequence). Germline trimming cut 5 bases from V and 6 bases from J; bases unmatched to any gene: 4. The CDR3 sequence is 12 residues long.

This clonotype was seen a few times. V gene TRBV27 combines with J gene TRBJ2-7; 8 positions agree with TRBD2. Germline CDR1 MNHEY, CDR2 SMNVEV (reference sequence). CDR3 size: 14 residues. After removal of 2 bases from V and 3 bases from J, the junction contained 3 bases not matched to a gene. The CDR3 DNA reads TGTGCCAGCAGTTTAAGGCGGGGGGACTACGAGCAGTACTTC. It specifies CASSLRRGDYEQYF.

This clonotype was seen ten or more times. This chain uses TRBV24-1 with TRBJ2-3; D remains ambiguous. The CDR3 covers 14 residues. V gave up 5 bases and J gave up 0 bases, with 8 bases separating them. CDR1 is KGHDR, CDR2 SFDVKD, per germline. The CDR3 DNA reads as TGTGCCACCAGTGCAAAGACAAGCACAGATACGCAGTATTTT. Amino acid sequence: CATSAKTSTDTQYF.

The V gene is TRBV12-3 or TRBV12-4, the J gene TRBJ1-1; D might be TRBD1 (6 bases). The CDR3 is 14 residues long. V dropped 7 bases and J dropped 5 bases, with 17 bases sitting between them. CDR3: CASTHRRRGTEAFF. CDR3 nucleotide sequence: TGTGCCAGCACCCACCGCCGCAGGGGTACTGAAGCTTTCTTT.

This clonotype was picked up many times. The chain recombines TRBV5-1 with TRBJ1-2, with D possibly being TRBD1 (5 bases). Germline CDR1 reads SGHRS; CDR2 reads YFSETQ. V lost 2 bases and J 3 bases, leaving 8 bases between the germline ends. The CDR3 loop spans 13 amino acids. Written as DNA, the CDR3 is TGCGCCAGCAGCTTTGGGGGGGACTATGGCTACACCTTC. This gives the protein CASSFGGDYGYTF.

Of note for this clonotype: One base away lies a much larger clone, so this may be a sequencing read error. The V call is TRBV20-1, the J call TRBJ2-5, with a weak D call TRBD2 (5 bases). CDR1 is DFQATT, CDR2 SNEGSKA, per germline (reference sequence). CDR3 length equals 15 residues. This CDR3 is CSAPELGSAKETQCF. Here the CDR3 DNA reads TGCAGTGCTCCCGAGTTGGGGAGCGCGAAAGAGACCCAGTGCTTC.

In regard to this clonotype: With a far larger clone one base away, a read error is the likely cause. The conserved closing phenylalanine or tryptophan is absent in this CDR3, likely reflecting a read error. The V call is TRBV6-5, the J call TRBJ1-4; 10 bases are a match to TRBD1. With 5 bases clipped from V and 7 bases from J, the junction kept 4 bases outside the gene matches. Germline CDR1 is MNHEY and CDR2 is SVGAGI. The CDR3 extends over 14 amino acids. CDR3 sequence: CASSETGGGEKLFL. Here the CDR3 DNA reads TGTGCCAGCAGTGAGACAGGGGGCGGTGAAAAACTGTTTTTA.

There are many counts of this clonotype. The CDR3 loop reads CASSLVLAGGSYNEQFF. The CDR3 DNA reads TGTGCCAGCAGCTTAGTCCTGGCGGGAGGGTCCTACAATGAGCAGTTCTTC. V usage is TRBV11-3 and J usage is TRBJ2-1; 9 bases line up with TRBD2. Germline CDR1 and CDR2: SGHNT and YENEEA. V was pared by 1 base and J by 1 base, with 5 bases of the junction left unmatched. The CDR3 runs to 17 residues.

The rearrangement uses TRBV18 and TRBJ1-1; D gene ambiguous. Trimming cost V 3 bases and J 5 bases, with 13 bases left between them. The CDR3 length is 14 residues. Germline V gene data show CDR1 as KGHSH and CDR2 as LQKENI. The CDR3 protein is CASSPQRRETEAFF. In DNA, the CDR3 is TGTGCCAGCTCACCTCAGAGGCGGGAGACTGAAGCTTTCTTT. Using reference TRBV18 and TRBJ1-1 for the parts outside the CDR3, the full variable domain is NAGVMQNPRHLVRRRGQEARLRCSPMKGHSHVYWYRQLPEEGLKFMVYLQKENIIDESGMPKERFSAEFPKEGPSILRIQQVVRGDSAAYFCASSPQRRETEAFFGQGTRLTVV.

Many counts were recorded for this clonotype. The chain employs TRBV3-1 and TRBJ2-5, with D tentatively TRBD2 (5 bases). The CDR3 is 14 residues long. Trimming left V 1 base short and J 4 bases short, with 10 bases between. Germline CDR1 LGHDT, CDR2 YNNKEL (reference sequence). CDR3 sequence reads: CASSQGGAGETQYF. CDR3 bases: TGTGCCAGCAGCCAAGGGGGAGCAGGAGAGACCCAGTACTTC.

The rearrangement links TRBV7-2 to TRBJ2-1, with TRBD2 matching over 7 bases. Germline loops: CDR1 SGHTA, CDR2 FQGNSA. The CDR3 sequence is 16 residues long. V shed 5 bases and J 8 bases; nucleotides not matched to a gene: 15. CDR3 region: CASSDRGRGSSYEQFF. DNA for the CDR3: TGTGCCAGCAGCGACCGAGGGAGGGGATCGAGCTATGAGCAGTTCTTC.

The V and J genes are TRBV7-9 and TRBJ2-7; a possible D gene is TRBD2 (6 bases). The CDR3 extends over 15 amino acids. V was trimmed by 3 bases and J by 3 bases, leaving 15 bases between them. The germline V gene has CDR1 SEHNR and CDR2 FQNEAQ (reference sequence). DNA of the CDR3: TGTGCCAGCAGCTTTGAATTAGCGGAAAGCTACGAGCAGTACTTC. It is translated as CASSFELAESYEQYF. The entire variable domain, with the rest obtained from reference TRBV7-9 and TRBJ2-7, is as follows: DTGVSQNPRHKITKRGQNVTFRCDPISEHNRLYWYRQTLGQGPEFLTYFQNEAQLEKSRLLSDRFSAERPKGSFSTLEIQRTEQGDSAMYLCASSFELAESYEQYFGPGTRLTVT.

Many counts were recorded for this clonotype. V is TRBV5-4 and J is TRBJ2-3; TRBD2 matches 10 bases. The length of the CDR3 is 15 residues. After removal of 0 bases from V and 6 bases from J, the junction contained 4 bases not matched to a gene. Germline CDR1 and CDR2: SGHNT and YYREEE (reference sequence). CDR3 bases: TGTGCCAGCAGCTTGGTCGGACTAGCGGCCGATACGCAGTATTTT. Amino acids: CASSLVGLAADTQYF.

This clonotype has ten or more counts. The chain carries TRBV7-9 and TRBJ1-1, with D possibly being TRBD1 (5 bases). Trimming took off 0 bases at V and 6 bases at J, with 11 bases between the two ends. The CDR3 has 14 residues. Germline values: CDR1 SEHNR, CDR2 FQNEAQ (reference sequence). Here the CDR3 DNA reads TGTGCCAGCAGCTTAGCGCGGGTAGGGGCTGAAGCTTTCTTT. Its translation: CASSLARVGAEAFF.

In this sample, this clonotype turned up many times. V gene TRBV12-3 or TRBV12-4 combines with J gene TRBJ2-1; perhaps TRBD1 as D (6 bases). Trimming stripped 6 bases from V and 10 bases from J, with 13 bases between. The CDR3 runs to 12 residues. This CDR3 is CASRSQGGEQFF. CDR3 nucleotides: TGTGCCAGCAGGTCACAGGGTGGAGAGCAGTTCTTC.